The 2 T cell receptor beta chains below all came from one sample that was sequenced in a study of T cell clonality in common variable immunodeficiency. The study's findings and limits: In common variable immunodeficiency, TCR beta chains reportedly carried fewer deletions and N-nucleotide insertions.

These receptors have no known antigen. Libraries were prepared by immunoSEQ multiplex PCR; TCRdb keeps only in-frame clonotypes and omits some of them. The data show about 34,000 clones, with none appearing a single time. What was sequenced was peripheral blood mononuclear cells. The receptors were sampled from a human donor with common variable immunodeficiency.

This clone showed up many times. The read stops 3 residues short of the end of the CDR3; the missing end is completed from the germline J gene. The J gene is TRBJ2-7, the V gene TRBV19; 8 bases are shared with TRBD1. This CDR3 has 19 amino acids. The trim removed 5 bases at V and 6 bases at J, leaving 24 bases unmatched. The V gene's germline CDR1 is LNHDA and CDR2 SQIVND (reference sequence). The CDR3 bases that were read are TGTGCCAGTAGTTCCCAGGGGGCTGCCCACCCGTACTCTGAAGGCGAG. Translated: CASSSQGAAHPYSEGE. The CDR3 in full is CASSSQGAAHPYSEGEQYF.

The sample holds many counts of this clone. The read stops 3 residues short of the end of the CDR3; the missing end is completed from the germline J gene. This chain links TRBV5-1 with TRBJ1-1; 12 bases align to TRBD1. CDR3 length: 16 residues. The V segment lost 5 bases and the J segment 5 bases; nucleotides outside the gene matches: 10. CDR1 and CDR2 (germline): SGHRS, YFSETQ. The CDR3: CASRPGTGGLLTEAFF. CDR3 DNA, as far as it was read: TGCGCCAGCAGGCCCGGGACAGGGGGCCTATTAACTGAA.